This T cell receptor beta chain was identified in a study of cytomegalovirus exposure and HLA in healthy donors. PCR amplification relied on 60 Vbeta primers (plus 13 Jbeta primers). This table comes from immunoSEQ multiplex PCR, and its TCRdb copy is limited to in-frame clones, with some not included. This listing includes 60,000 or so clones. Trimming took 0 bases from V and 1 from J, leaving 4 bases between them. CDR1 SGHRS and CDR2 YFSETQ come from the germline V gene. CDR3 length equals 13 residues. The receptor's source is a man aged 45-65 years in good health and CMV-seropositive. The V and J genes are TRBV5-1 and TRBJ2-5; D call uncertain. Material for sequencing was PBMCs. The CDR3 here is CASSLGAQETQYF. CDR3 nucleotides: TGCGCCAGCAGCTTGGGGGCCCAAGAGACCCAGTACTTC.